Listed below are T cell receptor beta chains from one sample, sequenced in a study of vaccination effects on CD4 cells after COVID-19. Generated by immunoSEQ multiplex PCR, the TCRdb table keeps only in-frame clones and is missing some. The profile shows over 60,000 clones, around 70% of them singletons. No antigen has been assigned to these receptors. Sample: CD4+ T cells from PBMCs cultured with HCoV-229E spike peptides, taken after COVID-19 vaccination. These receptors were obtained from a human donor who received a COVID-19 vaccine. CDR3s leave out the opening cysteine and the closing phenylalanine or tryptophan. A D gene is named only where the DNA matches it firmly. Only some rows state a clone size, as once, few, many or a class for expanded clones.

V: TRBV18
size: NA
D: NA
J: TRBJ1-3
CDR3: ASSPGPAGSTIY

V: TRBV7-3
size: NA
D: NA
J: TRBJ2-5
CDR3: ASSLTGGKETQY

V: TRBV6-5
size: NA
D: NA
J: TRBJ1-1
CDR3: ASRAGETEAF

V: TRBV4-1
size: NA
D: TRBD2
J: TRBJ2-5
CDR3: ASSPRERGVQETQY

V: TRBV7-2
size: NA
D: TRBD1
J: TRBJ2-5
CDR3: ASSLAGQGETQY

V: TRBV12-3/TRBV12-4
size: NA
D: TRBD2
J: TRBJ2-1
CDR3: AGRLAAYNEQF

V: TRBV2
size: NA
D: NA
J: TRBJ1-1
CDR3: ASSAAGALGEAF

V: TRBV19
size: NA
D: NA
J: TRBJ1-2
CDR3: TSNPRFGGAPDGYT

V: TRBV7-2
size: NA
D: TRBD1
J: TRBJ1-2
CDR3: ASSPWTGSAEGYT

V: TRBV7-7
size: once
D: TRBD2
J: TRBJ2-3
CDR3: ASSPGLSTDTQY

V: TRBV18
size: few
D: NA
J: TRBJ1-5
CDR3: ASSPSLGVQPQH

V: TRBV7-3
size: few
D: NA
J: TRBJ2-5
CDR3: ASSLAGTVQETQY

V: TRBV3-1/TRBV3-2
size: NA
D: NA
J: TRBJ1-3
CDR3: ASSQDLSAGASGNTIY

V: TRBV3-1/TRBV3-2
size: NA
D: NA
J: TRBJ1-3
CDR3: ASSKRGLGNTIY

V: TRBV6-5
size: NA
D: TRBD1
J: TRBJ1-5
CDR3: ASRSTGGRNQPQH

V: TRBV19
size: NA
D: TRBD1
J: TRBJ2-2
CDR3: ASSLWGQGGTGELF

V: TRBV3-1/TRBV3-2
size: few
D: NA
J: TRBJ1-1
CDR3: ASSDPARGAGEAF

V: TRBV10-2
size: once
D: TRBD2
J: TRBJ2-3
CDR3: ASSESRLAGTDTQY

V: TRBV5-1
size: NA
D: TRBD1
J: TRBJ2-2
CDR3: ASNPRGQGPSTGELF

V: TRBV14
size: NA
D: TRBD2
J: TRBJ2-2
CDR3: ASSPRLAGRTGELF

V: TRBV2
size: NA
D: TRBD1
J: TRBJ1-5
CDR3: ASSSTGGVGDQPQH

V: TRBV19
size: once
D: NA
J: TRBJ2-6
CDR3: ASSIGRPRGANVLT

V: TRBV27
size: few
D: NA
J: TRBJ2-4
CDR3: ASSPYGEVAKNIQY

V: TRBV2
size: NA
D: TRBD2
J: TRBJ2-5
CDR3: ASSELAGAQETQY

V: TRBV2
size: NA
D: TRBD2
J: TRBJ2-5
CDR3: ASSYGRVGETQY

V: TRBV10-3
size: once
D: TRBD2
J: TRBJ2-1
CDR3: AITPGAGFSSYNEQF

V: TRBV5-1
size: NA
D: TRBD1
J: TRBJ1-2
CDR3: ASSLRTGDYGYT

V: TRBV21-1
size: NA
D: NA
J: TRBJ2-1
CDR3: ASSPWIREYNEQF

V: TRBV30
size: NA
D: NA
J: TRBJ1-1
CDR3: AWSSRYGTEAF

V: TRBV6-2/TRBV6-3
size: NA
D: NA
J: TRBJ1-5
CDR3: ASSYGPGYGNQPQH